The clone carrying this T cell receptor beta chain was observed a few times. The antigen remains undetermined. Cultured CD4+ T cell DNA underwent sequencing with the Oncomine TCR Beta short-read assay. MiXCR was run by TCRdb on the PCR reads, yielding one entry per CDR3 protein. The profile covers more than 15,000 distinct CDR3 sequences, with roughly 31% appearing a single time and around 14% taken by the ten largest. Sample treatment: roughly 11-day PBMC culture with coronavirus spike peptide pools or control peptides (ViraFEST assay). Isolation of CD4+ T cells by negative selection took place after nine to eleven days of culture. The source of the sample is a study of vaccination and CD4 T cells after COVID-19. Study summary: Participants received two doses of either BNT162b2 or mRNA-1273 vaccine.

Germline V CDR1 and CDR2: SNHLY, FYNNEI. This CDR3 comprises 14 residues. The J segment lost 3 bases and the V segment lost 6 bases, leaving 6 bases of the junction unmatched. Sequenced material: cultured CD4+ T cells from blood. This TCR was sampled from a human donor with COVID-19. The V and J genes are TRBV2 and TRBJ1-1, with 8 bases identical to TRBD1. The CDR3 loop is CASRLQGVDTEAFF. CDR3 bases: TGTGCCAGCAGGCTACAGGGGGTTGACACTGAAGCTTTCTTT. The complete variable domain, with remaining parts taken from reference TRBV2 and TRBJ1-1, reads EPEVTQTPSHQVTQMGQEVILRCVPISNHLYFYWYRQILGQKVEFLVSFYNNEISEKSEIFDDQFSVERPDGSNFTLKIRSTKLEDSAMYFCASRLQGVDTEAFFGQGTRLTVV.